What follows are 9 T cell receptor beta chains derived from one specimen sequenced in a study of T cell repertoires and HLA-DP antigens. These receptors have no identified antigens. TCRdb's copy holds only in-frame clones and misses some; the assay was immunoSEQ multiplex PCR. The sample has approximately 100,000 clones; approximately 86% are singletons. The specimen sequenced was CD4+ T cells from PBMCs. The receptor set was obtained from a man aged 50 to 60 in good health and CMV-seronegative.

The chain combines TRBV18 with TRBJ1-2; D remains unclear. Germline V lookup: CDR1 KGHSH, CDR2 LQKENI. Deletions cut 2 bases from V and 3 bases from J, with 16 bases between. CDR3 length: 16 residues. The CDR3 DNA is TGTGCCAGCTCACCAATTGCTAGCAATCTAGACTATGGCTACACCTTC. Protein: CASSPIASNLDYGYTF.

The rearrangement joins TRBV7-3 to TRBJ1-2, with D possibly being TRBD1 (6 bases). V lost 2 bases and J 4 bases, leaving 14 bases between the germline ends. CDR1 is SGHTA, CDR2 FQGTGA, per germline. CDR3 size: 15 residues. In nucleotides, the CDR3 is TGTGCCAGCAGCTTACTCTCTTTGGACAGCTATGGCTACACCTTC. The encoded protein is CASSLLSLDSYGYTF.

This chain joins TRBV7-6 and TRBJ2-1, with D possibly being TRBD1 or TRBD2 (6 bases each). The germline gives CDR1 SGHVS, CDR2 FNYEAQ. This CDR3 comprises 14 residues. V was shortened by 5 bases and J by 9 bases, with 17 bases between the two germline ends. The CDR3 loop is CASSVTGAKAEQFF. CDR3 bases: TGTGCCAGCAGCGTTACGGGGGCAAAGGCTGAGCAGTTCTTC.

V is TRBV21-1 and J is TRBJ1-3; TRBD1, the table's D call, was not compared with the DNA. TRBV21-1 is flagged as a pseudogene. The CDR3 length is 13 residues. CDR3 sequence reads: CASSQGTGNTIYF. The CDR3 DNA is TGTGCCAGCAGTCAGGGTACTGGAAACACCATATATTTT.

This chain uses TRBV19 with TRBJ2-1, with TRBD1 identical over 10 bases. The CDR3 contains 15 residues. Germline V gene lookup returns CDR1 LNHDA and CDR2 SQIVND (reference sequence). V lost 5 bases and J lost 3; bases outside the gene matches: 4. The CDR3 bases are TGTGCCAGTAGTGTGGGACAGGGGATCTACAATGAGCAGTTCTTC. This translates into CASSVGQGIYNEQFF.

The gene calls are TRBV4-1 and TRBJ1-6; no reliable D call. V shed 4 bases and J shed 7 bases, with 8 bases lying between them. Per the germline V gene, CDR1 is MGHRA and CDR2 is YSYEKL. This CDR3 contains 13 residues. CDR3 loop: CASSRQQNSPLHF. The CDR3 bases are TGCGCCAGCAGCCGGCAGCAGAATTCACCCCTCCACTTT.

This clone was recorded once. The rearrangement uses TRBV9 and TRBJ2-1; 8 bases map to TRBD1. This CDR3 contains 13 residues. Germline values: CDR1 SGDLS, CDR2 YYNGEE. V trimming: 8 bases; J trimming: 6 bases; junction bases outside the gene matches: 7. The CDR3 sequence: CARKTGVSNEQFF. In DNA, the CDR3 is TGTGCCAGAAAGACAGGGGTTTCCAATGAGCAGTTCTTC.

This chain joins TRBV11-2 and TRBJ1-3; 7 nucleotides line up with TRBD1. CDR1 is SGHAT, CDR2 FQNNGV, per germline. CDR3 length: 12 amino acids. The V and J ends lost 6 bases and 14 bases, in that order; junction bases with no gene match: 10. DNA for the CDR3: TGTGCCAGCAGGATCGGAGGGGGCCTGGTATATTTT. Translated: CASRIGGGLVYF.

This chain links TRBV5-4 with TRBJ2-5; D may be TRBD2 (6 bases). V dropped 2 bases and J dropped 4 bases, with 12 bases sitting between them. Germline V gene data show CDR1 as SGHNT and CDR2 as YYREEE (reference sequence). This CDR3 spans 14 amino acids. The CDR3 is CASSFRRGGETQYF. The DNA of the CDR3 is TGTGCCAGCAGCTTCCGGAGGGGTGGAGAGACCCAGTACTTC.